Following are 19 T cell receptor beta chains from one sample sequenced in a study of breast tumors, draining lymph nodes, adjacent tissues. TCRdb called the multiplex PCR reads again in MiXCR, with one record for every CDR3 protein. The sample consists of about 230,000 distinct CDR3 sequences, about 34% of them appearing once. Axillary draining lymph nodes of breast cancer patients supplied the node samples. The sample consisted of axillary lymph node tissue. The origin of the receptors is a female donor with breast cancer. Some clones in this sample may be carry-over from other donors' samples.

With respect to this clonotype: Compared with germline, one end of the junction differs, possibly owing to a read error. The V call is TRBV18, the J call TRBJ2-3; D possibly corresponds to TRBD1 (6 bases). Germline CDR1 KGHSH, CDR2 LQKENI. This CDR3 has 16 amino acids. The CDR3 is CASSPRAPGVTGTQYF. The CDR3 DNA follows: TGTGCCAGCTCACCACGGGCTCCAGGGGTCACAGGTACGCAGTATTTT.

The chain links TRBV7-9 to TRBJ1-5; 12 bases line up with TRBD1. This CDR3 has 14 residues. The V segment lost 8 bases and the J segment 11 bases; nucleotides outside the gene matches: 10. From germline, CDR1 is SEHNR and CDR2 FQNEAQ (reference sequence). The CDR3 loop reads CASGDRGQQETQHF. CDR3 sequence (DNA): TGTGCCAGCGGGGACAGGGGGCAACAAGAGACCCAGCATTTT. Drawing the rest from reference TRBV7-9 and TRBJ1-5, the complete variable domain is DTGVSQNPRHKITKRGQNVTFRCDPISEHNRLYWYRQTLGQGPEFLTYFQNEAQLEKSRLLSDRFSAERPKGSFSTLEIQRTEQGDSAMYLCASGDRGQQETQHFGDGTRLSIL.

Only a few counts were recorded for this clonotype. The chain links TRBV6-1 to TRBJ2-1; possibly TRBD2 for D (6 bases). Germline CDR1 MNHNS, CDR2 SASEGT. The CDR3 loop spans 15 amino acids. V was clipped by 6 bases and J by 7 bases, with 19 bases between them. CDR3 DNA: TGTGCCAGCAGGCTCCCGGGACTCCCGTCAAATGAGCAGTTCTTC. Translated: CASRLPGLPSNEQFF.

About this clonotype itself: A much larger clone sits a single nucleotide away, making a read error possible. CDR3 bases: TGTGCCAGCGCCCCGGACAGGGGGCCTCCCTACGAGCAGTACTTC. It yields the protein CASAPDRGPPYEQYF. This rearrangement joins TRBV6-1 to TRBJ2-7; 11 nucleotides line up with TRBD1. The CDR3 extends over 15 amino acids. V lost 8 bases and J lost 2; bases outside the gene matches: 8. The germline CDR1 and CDR2 sequences are MNHNS and SASEGT.

This clonotype has at least ten counts. The J gene is TRBJ2-7, the V gene TRBV6-5, with 7 bases matching TRBD2. The CDR3 covers 16 residues. The V gene's germline CDR1 is MNHEY and CDR2 SVGAGI. V lost 2 bases and J lost 2; bases outside the gene matches: 9. CDR3 amino acids: CASSYVARGGTYEQYF. As DNA, the CDR3 is TGTGCCAGCAGTTACGTCGCACGGGGAGGGACCTACGAGCAGTACTTC.

This clonotype has just one count. The chain recombines TRBV11-3 with TRBJ1-1; TRBD1 is a possible D gene (6 bases). The CDR3 runs to 14 residues. The V gene lost 4 bases and the J gene lost 5 bases, with 14 bases spanning the gap. The germline gives CDR1 SGHNT, CDR2 YENEEA. The chain's CDR3 is CASSSQGLRTEAFF. The DNA of the CDR3 is TGTGCCAGCAGCTCACAGGGCTTGAGGACTGAAGCTTTCTTT. Together with reference TRBV11-3 and TRBJ1-1, the CDR3 gives the full variable domain: EAGVVQSPRYKIIEKKQPVAFWCNPISGHNTLYWYLQNLGQGPELLIRYENEEAVDDSQLPKDRFSAERLKGVDSTLKIQPAELGDSAVYLCASSSQGLRTEAFFGQGTRLTVV.

The chain joins TRBV7-2 to TRBJ1-3, with D possibly TRBD1 on 5 matching bases. From germline, CDR1 is SGHTA and CDR2 FQGNSA. Trimming removed 2 bases at V and 4 bases at J, with 12 bases between. CDR3 length: 15 residues. The CDR3 DNA is TGTGCCAGCAGCTTATGGGGAGGGGCAGGAAACACCATATATTTT. It specifies CASSLWGGAGNTIYF.

The chain has TRBV29-1 and TRBJ2-1, with 8 bases fitting TRBD1. Per the germline V gene, CDR1 is SQVTM and CDR2 is ANQGSEA. The V gene end was trimmed by 3 bases and the J gene end by 7 bases; junction bases not matched to a gene: 2. The CDR3 contains 12 residues. The CDR3 DNA reads TGCAGCGTTGAGGACAGGGCGAATGAGCAGTTCTTC. This encodes CSVEDRANEQFF.

This clonotype was counted ten times or more. The rearrangement joins TRBV20-1 to TRBJ2-3; TRBD2 agrees at 14 bases. J gave up 0 bases and V 6 bases, and 8 bases lay outside the gene matches. The germline CDR1 and CDR2 sequences are DFQATT and SNEGSKA (reference sequence). The CDR3 is made up of 17 amino acids. In nucleotides, the CDR3 is TGCAGTGCATGGGGACTAGCGGGAGAGTCGAGCACAGATACGCAGTATTTT. Its translation is CSAWGLAGESSTDTQYF.

The genes are TRBV29-1 and TRBJ2-3, with D possibly TRBD1 on 5 matching bases. V was trimmed by 7 bases and J by 2 bases, leaving 7 bases between them. Germline assignment: CDR1 SQVTM and CDR2 ANQGSEA. The length of the CDR3 is 11 residues. In DNA form, the CDR3 reads TGCAGCGGGGGCCCCACAGATACGCAGTATTTT. As protein: CSGGPTDTQYF.

For the CDR3, the DNA is TGTGCCAGCCAATGGGCAGGCGCTAACTATGGCTACACCTTC. Protein product: CASQWAGANYGYTF. The chain employs TRBV6-2 or TRBV6-3 and TRBJ1-2; D uncertain. V was trimmed by 8 bases and J by 0 bases, leaving 13 bases between them. CDR3 length: 14 residues. The germline gives CDR1 MNHEY, CDR2 SVGEGT.

In this sample, this clonotype turned up many times. The CDR3 loop reads CASSPLGGDAYNEQFF. For the CDR3, the DNA is TGCGCCAGCAGCCCCCTGGGGGGGGATGCCTACAATGAGCAGTTCTTC. The gene calls are TRBV4-1 and TRBJ2-1; TRBD2 matches 7 bases. The CDR3 is 16 residues long. V lost 4 bases, J lost 2 bases, and 8 bases stayed unmatched. Per the germline V gene, CDR1 is MGHRA and CDR2 is YSYEKL.

This clonotype appeared many times. The rearrangement links TRBV20-1 to TRBJ2-3; the match to TRBD1 covers 7 bases. Germline CDR1 reads DFQATT; CDR2 reads SNEGSKA (reference sequence). The CDR3 spans 13 residues. V shed 6 bases and J 5 bases; nucleotides not matched to a gene: 8. In DNA, the CDR3 is TGCAGTGCCACCGAGGGGGCGCGAGATACGCAGTATTTT. Its protein is CSATEGARDTQYF.

A word on this clonotype: This may arise from a read error, as a much more abundant clone is one base away. The chain uses TRBV11-2 and TRBJ2-7, with 7 bases aligning to TRBD2. CDR3 length: 12 residues. The V gene's germline CDR1 is SGHAT and CDR2 FQNNGV. CDR3 in DNA: TGTGCCAGCAGCTTAGGGGGGACTACCGGCGAATTC. Translating it yields CASSLGGTTGEF.

As concerns this clonotype: A much bigger clone sits one base away, suggesting this may be a read error. The chain recombines TRBV20-1 with TRBJ1-2; the D is unclear. CDR1 is DFQATT and CDR2 is SNEGSKA in the germline V gene (reference sequence). There are 13 residues in the CDR3. The CDR3 loop reads CSARDPKNYAYTF. CDR3 bases: TGCAGTGCTAGAGATCCAAAAAACTATGCCTACACCTTC.

In the case of this clonotype: Possible read error: a much larger clone is one base away. The chain recombines TRBV5-8 with TRBJ2-3; 7 positions match TRBD1. Germline CDR1 reads SGHTS; CDR2 reads YDEGEE. The CDR3 is made up of 15 amino acids. CDR3 protein: CASTLGTALSDTQYF. CDR3 sequence (DNA): TGTGCCAGCACCTTGGGGACAGCATTATCAGATACGCAGTATTTT.

In this sample, this clonotype turned up a few times. A clone one base away is much larger, so this may be a read error. CDR3 region: CSAREGGGVSGYTF. In DNA, the CDR3 is TGCAGTGCTAGAGAGGGCGGTGGGGTCTCTGGCTACACCTTC. The J gene is TRBJ1-2, the V gene TRBV20-1; D not resolved. Trimming took off 0 bases at V and 7 bases at J, with 15 bases between the two ends. Germline values: CDR1 DFQATT, CDR2 SNEGSKA (reference sequence). The CDR3 is 14 residues long.

This clonotype was observed once. The chain combines TRBV20-1 with TRBJ2-1, with TRBD2 identical over 14 bases. The CDR3 sequence is 19 residues long. Germline V gene data show CDR1 as DFQATT and CDR2 as SNEGSKA (reference sequence). J gave up 4 bases and V 5 bases, and 16 bases lay outside the gene matches. The CDR3 nucleotides are TGCAGTGCTGAAGAAACCGGGACTAGCGGGAGAGGGGGATACAATGAGCAGTTCTTC. Translating gives CSAEETGTSGRGGYNEQFF.

As to this clonotype: At one boundary the junction diverges from the germline segment, which might be a read error. This chain connects TRBV20-1 to TRBJ2-7, with 7 bases matching TRBD1. The length of the CDR3 is 11 residues. The germline V gene has CDR1 DFQATT and CDR2 SNEGSKA (reference sequence). The CDR3 is CSASIGDRKPF. The CDR3 DNA sequence: TGCAGTGCTAGTATCGGGGACAGAAAGCCCTTC.